Listed here are 28 T cell receptor beta chains from one sample, sequenced in a study of T cell responses to AZD1222 COVID-19 vaccine. TCRdb's copy holds only in-frame clones and misses some; the assay was immunoSEQ multiplex PCR. The sample holds roughly 190,000 clones, around 90% seen once. Sequenced material: peripheral blood, taken on day 0 of AZD1222 vaccination. These receptors were taken from an adult in good health.

The rearrangement links TRBV27 to TRBJ1-6; D perhaps matches TRBD1 (6 bases). Germline CDR1 and CDR2: MNHEY and SMNVEV (reference sequence). The CDR3 has 16 amino acids. V gave up 2 bases and J gave up 5 bases, with 13 bases separating them. The CDR3: CASSLRGRGDNSPLHF. The DNA of the CDR3 is TGTGCCAGCAGTTTACGGGGGCGGGGAGATAATTCACCCCTCCACTTT.

The chain links TRBV5-1 to TRBJ1-5; 7 bases fit TRBD1. With 0 bases clipped from V and 7 bases from J, the junction kept 4 bases outside the gene matches. Per the germline V gene, CDR1 is SGHRS and CDR2 is YFSETQ. This CDR3 comprises 14 residues. CDR3 nucleotides: TGCGCCAGCAGCTTGGAAGGGGGCGGGCAGCCCCAGCATTTT. This sequence encodes CASSLEGGGQPQHF.

In this sample, this clone turned up a few times. The genes are TRBV19 and TRBJ1-2; no clear D. Germline V gives CDR1 LNHDA, CDR2 SQIVND (reference sequence). Trimming removed 3 bases from V and 5 bases from J, with 10 bases in between. The CDR3 is 13 amino acids. Here the CDR3 DNA reads TGTGCCAGTAGTATCGAACGGACTTATGGCTACACCTTC. Its protein product is CASSIERTYGYTF.

The chain combines TRBV6-5 with TRBJ2-2, with 9 bases that match TRBD1. After removal of 6 bases from V and 7 bases from J, the junction contained 9 bases not matched to a gene. Germline CDR1 and CDR2: MNHEY and SVGAGI. The CDR3 is 15 residues long. CDR3 coding DNA: TGTGCCAGCAGACAGGGGGCGCTTGCTGTCGGGGAGCTGTTTTTT. It specifies CASRQGALAVGELFF.

The chain uses TRBV19 and TRBJ2-1; 9 nucleotides align to TRBD2. Trimming at V came to 7 bases and at J to 8 bases, leaving 12 bases not matched to a gene. CDR1 and CDR2 (germline): LNHDA, SQIVND (reference sequence). CDR3 length: 15 residues. CDR3: CASTDPAGGNHEQFF. The CDR3 bases are TGTGCCAGTACCGACCCGGCGGGAGGGAACCATGAGCAGTTCTTC.

This sequence joins TRBV2 and TRBJ1-4; 7 bases align to TRBD1. Germline lookup yields CDR1 SNHLY and CDR2 FYNNEI. The CDR3 covers 14 residues. V shed 5 bases, J shed 5 bases, and the junction held 5 bases outside the gene matches. The CDR3, as DNA: TGTGCCAGCAGTCGGGACAGCCAAAATGAAAAACTGTTTTTT. This sequence encodes CASSRDSQNEKLFF.

The V gene is TRBV19, the J gene TRBJ2-5; D is unclear. Trimming pared 2 bases from V and 4 bases from J, leaving 11 bases between. CDR1 and CDR2 (germline): LNHDA, SQIVND (reference sequence). The CDR3 sequence is 14 residues long. The CDR3 nucleotides are TGTGCCAGTAGTATAAGTGACCCCCGAGAGACCCAGTACTTC. Protein product: CASSISDPRETQYF.

The rearrangement uses TRBV6-2 or TRBV6-3 and TRBJ1-1; TRBD1 might be the D (6 bases). Germline V gene lookup returns CDR1 MNHEY and CDR2 SVGEGT. This CDR3 region has 13 residues. Trimming stripped 5 bases from V and 4 bases from J, with 11 bases between. The CDR3 loop reads CASSDRRTTEAFF. CDR3 nucleotide sequence: TGTGCCAGCAGTGACAGGCGAACCACTGAAGCTTTCTTT.

This chain uses TRBV29-1 with TRBJ1-2, with D perhaps TRBD1 (5 bases). The CDR3 sequence is 12 residues long. Germline CDR1 and CDR2: SQVTM and ANQGSEA. The ends were cut back, 7 bases at V and 1 base at J, with 10 bases in the middle. The CDR3, as DNA: TGCAGCGCCCGACAGAGTAACTATGGCTACACCTTC. Amino acids: CSARQSNYGYTF.

This sequence joins TRBV3-1 (or the pseudogene TRBV3-2) and TRBJ1-6; 9 bases map to TRBD1. The CDR3 covers 13 residues. V shed 0 bases, J shed 15 bases, and the junction held 3 bases outside the gene matches. Germline V CDR1 and CDR2: LGHDT, YNNKEL (reference sequence). The CDR3 reads CASSQDYRGHLHF. CDR3 in DNA: TGTGCCAGCAGCCAAGATTACAGGGGGCACCTCCACTTT.

This sequence joins TRBV19 and TRBJ1-2; 11 nucleotides align to TRBD1. The V gene end was trimmed by 2 bases and the J gene end by 7 bases; junction bases not matched to a gene: 9. Per germline, CDR1 LNHDA and CDR2 SQIVND (reference sequence). This CDR3 is 16 amino acids long. CDR3 loop: CASSIPLGQGGAGYTF. The CDR3 bases are TGTGCCAGTAGTATACCTCTGGGACAGGGGGGCGCTGGCTACACCTTC.

The J gene is TRBJ2-1, the V gene TRBV19; D is possibly TRBD2 (6 bases). V dropped 11 bases and J dropped 4 bases, with 21 bases sitting between them. CDR1 is LNHDA, CDR2 SQIVND, per germline (reference sequence). The CDR3 is 15 residues long. This CDR3 is CACRGWRDGYNEQFF. The CDR3 region has the DNA TGTGCCTGCCGGGGGTGGCGGGATGGGTACAATGAGCAGTTCTTC.

The table lists this clone with a count of one. The chain recombines TRBV4-2 with TRBJ2-2; TRBD2 aligns across 12 bases. Germline V gene data show CDR1 as LGHNA and CDR2 as YNFKEQ. The CDR3 sequence is 18 residues long. J gave up 4 bases and V 0 bases, and 6 bases lay outside the gene matches. The CDR3 nucleotides are TGTGCCAGCAGCCAAGAGACTAGCGGGGGTCTTCCCACCGGGGAGCTGTTTTTT. Translation: CASSQETSGGLPTGELFF.

The chain combines TRBV24-1 with TRBJ2-5; TRBD2 agrees at 9 bases. V shed 1 base, J shed 0 bases, and the junction held 11 bases outside the gene matches. The length of the CDR3 is 19 residues. Germline CDR1 and CDR2: KGHDR and SFDVKD. The chain's CDR3 is CATSDFSGGLTFYQETQYF. Written as DNA, the CDR3 is TGTGCCACCAGTGATTTCAGCGGGGGGCTTACTTTTTACCAAGAGACCCAGTACTTC.

The chain employs TRBV10-1 and TRBJ2-3; no clear D gene. This CDR3 is built from 13 residues. CDR1 is WNHNN and CDR2 is SYGVQD in the germline V gene (reference sequence). V was pared by 8 bases and J by 6 bases, with 15 bases between. The CDR3 DNA reads as TGCGCCAGCGGCGGAGTGGGTCGGGATACGCAGTATTTT. The encoded protein is CASGGVGRDTQYF.

The genes are TRBV7-3 and TRBJ1-5; D ambiguous. Germline loops: CDR1 SGHTA, CDR2 FQGTGA. V lost 5 bases to trimming and J lost 3 bases, with 8 bases between them. The CDR3 consists of 13 residues. The CDR3 DNA is TGTGCCAGCAGCGCGGGTCTCAATCAGCCCCAGCATTTT. Translated, it gives CASSAGLNQPQHF.

This clone was counted once. The rearrangement joins TRBV5-1 to TRBJ2-3; possible D gene TRBD1, 6 bases. Germline V gene lookup returns CDR1 SGHRS and CDR2 YFSETQ. The CDR3 totals 14 residues. V lost 1 base and J lost 2, with 8 bases in between. CDR3 nucleotide sequence: TGCGCCAGCAGCTTGTCAGGGGCCACAGATACGCAGTATTTT. This encodes CASSLSGATDTQYF.

The chain has TRBV6-5 and TRBJ1-6; TRBD1 might be the D (5 bases). The CDR3 runs 13 residues. Germline values: CDR1 MNHEY, CDR2 SVGAGI. V shed 6 bases and J shed 5 bases, with 8 bases lying between them. CDR3 sequence reads: CASRDTNNSPLHF. The CDR3 bases are TGTGCCAGCAGGGACACCAATAATTCACCCCTCCACTTT.

The gene calls are TRBV6-6 and TRBJ2-7; 11 bases map to TRBD1. This CDR3 has 16 amino acids. In germline, CDR1 is MNHNY, CDR2 SVGAGI (reference sequence). Losses at the gene ends were 0 bases for V and 4 bases for J; bases not matched to a gene: 5. CDR3 sequence (DNA): TGTGCCAGCAGTTACTCGGAGGGACAGGGGGAGTACGAGCAGTACTTC. Amino acid sequence: CASSYSEGQGEYEQYF.

CDR3 residues: CASGLKTNTEAFF. The CDR3 bases are TGTGCCAGCGGTTTAAAAACGAACACTGAAGCTTTCTTT. The rearrangement joins TRBV6-5 to TRBJ1-1, with no clear D. Per germline, CDR1 MNHEY and CDR2 SVGAGI. The CDR3 extends over 13 amino acids. Trimming pared 8 bases from V and 1 base from J, leaving 11 bases between.

The genes are TRBV7-9 and TRBJ2-6; D gene ambiguous. The CDR3 length is 14 residues. With 8 bases removed from V and 2 bases from J, the gap between germline ends came to 10 bases. Germline CDR1 and CDR2: SEHNR and FQNEAQ (reference sequence). CDR3 in DNA: TGTGCCAGCGACCTCCCACCTGGGGCCAACGTCCTGACTTTC. Translating it yields CASDLPPGANVLTF.

The rearrangement joins TRBV11-2 to TRBJ2-3; D unresolved. The ends were cut back, 4 bases at V and 1 base at J, with 9 bases in the middle. The germline CDR1 and CDR2 sequences are SGHAT and FQNNGV. This CDR3 region has 14 residues. Here the CDR3 DNA reads TGTGCCAGCAGCTCTATACGGGGCACAGATACGCAGTATTTT. Translation gives CASSSIRGTDTQYF.

The rearrangement uses TRBV5-1 and TRBJ1-1; D unresolved. Trimming took off 0 bases at V and 9 bases at J, with 12 bases between the two ends. This CDR3 spans 13 amino acids. Germline values: CDR1 SGHRS, CDR2 YFSETQ. This chain's CDR3 is CASSLGWAEQAFF. CDR3 DNA sequence: TGCGCCAGCAGCTTGGGATGGGCAGAGCAAGCTTTCTTT.

The V and J genes are TRBV27 and TRBJ2-2; D is undetermined. Trimming removed 6 bases from V and 2 bases from J, with 7 bases in between. The germline gives CDR1 MNHEY, CDR2 SMNVEV (reference sequence). The CDR3 is 13 amino acids. The CDR3 sequence: CASSELNTGELFF. The CDR3 DNA reads as TGTGCCAGCAGCGAACTAAACACCGGGGAGCTGTTTTTT.

The chain links TRBV5-1 to TRBJ2-5; D is perhaps TRBD1 (6 bases). The CDR3 loop spans 16 amino acids. V lost 0 bases to trimming and J lost 6 bases, with 18 bases between them. The germline V gene encodes CDR1 SGHRS and CDR2 YFSETQ. The CDR3 here is CASSLESQGYVKTQYF. For the CDR3, the DNA is TGCGCCAGCAGCTTGGAATCACAGGGATATGTGAAGACCCAGTACTTC.

The gene calls are TRBV6-5 and TRBJ1-2; D gene uncertain. Trimming shortened V by 6 bases and J by 5 bases, and 13 bases separated the two germline ends. Germline loops: CDR1 MNHEY, CDR2 SVGAGI. This CDR3 is built from 13 residues. The CDR3 DNA reads TGTGCCAGCAGCTCGCGGTCTTGGTATGGCTACACCTTC. Protein: CASSSRSWYGYTF.

This sequence joins TRBV15 and TRBJ2-6; weak D call: TRBD1 (6 bases). V dropped 1 base and J dropped 0 bases, with 13 bases sitting between them. This CDR3 has 18 residues. CDR1 is LNHNV and CDR2 is YYDKDF in the germline V gene (reference sequence). CDR3 protein: CATSRVRTVLSGANVLTF. In DNA, the CDR3 is TGTGCCACCAGCAGAGTAAGGACAGTCCTCTCTGGGGCCAACGTCCTGACTTTC.

The V and J genes are TRBV18 and TRBJ1-6, with unresolved D. CDR1 and CDR2 from the germline V gene are KGHSH and LQKENI. Deletions cut 1 base from V and 8 bases from J, with 15 bases between. The CDR3 contains 16 residues. CDR3: CASSPLGPREDSPLHF. The CDR3 DNA is TGTGCCAGCTCACCACTCGGACCAAGAGAGGATTCACCCCTCCACTTT.